A selection of T cell receptor beta chains follows, all from one sample in a study of blood T cell repertoires in COVID-19. TCRdb keeps only in-frame clones here, not all; method: immunoSEQ multiplex PCR. This repertoire shows 150,000 to 200,000 clones, about 90% found once; its top ten account for 4.8%. Sequencing input: peripheral blood. All receptors come from a man younger than 40 with COVID-19, enrolled during active disease. CDR3s include the opening cysteine and the closing phenylalanine or tryptophan. A D gene is named only where the DNA matches it firmly. Size is omitted from some rows. Given values are once, few, many or a class for expanded clones.

TRBV6-5	-	-	TRBJ1-5	CASSATGRDQPQHF	TGTGCCAGCAGCGCAACAGGGAGAGATCAGCCCCAGCATTTT
TRBV3-1/TRBV3-2	-	-	TRBJ2-7	CASSQDHCGGPLYEQYF	TGTGCCAGCAGCCAAGATCACTGCGGGGGCCCACTCTACGAGCAGTACTTC
TRBV6-6	-	-	TRBJ2-1	CASSRSQGSSYNEQFF	TGTGCCAGCAGTCGATCGCAGGGGAGCTCCTACAATGAGCAGTTCTTC
TRBV7-2	TRBD1	few	TRBJ1-6	CASSFQGGVYNSPLHF	TGTGCCAGCAGCTTCCAAGGGGGCGTCTATAATTCACCCCTCCACTTT
TRBV18	TRBD1	-	TRBJ2-3	CASSARTGHESTDTQYF	TGTGCCAGCTCAGCCCGGACAGGGCATGAGAGCACAGATACGCAGTATTTT
TRBV7-2	TRBD1	few	TRBJ2-1	CASSTRQGAYNEQFF	TGTGCCAGCAGCACTCGACAGGGGGCTTACAATGAGCAGTTCTTC
TRBV5-1	TRBD1	-	TRBJ1-2	CASSFRDRVLGGYTF	TGCGCCAGCAGCTTCCGGGACAGGGTGTTAGGAGGCTACACCTTC
TRBV4-1	TRBD1	-	TRBJ2-2	CASSQGRLGRDRRLTGELFF	TGCGCCAGCAGCCAAGGAAGGCTTGGGCGGGACAGGAGACTCACCGGGGAGCTGTTTTTT
TRBV7-9	-	-	TRBJ1-1	CASSPVTGPADTEAFF	TGTGCCAGCAGCCCCGTGACAGGACCAGCGGACACTGAAGCTTTCTTT
TRBV11-2	TRBD2	-	TRBJ2-5	CASSQTSGRAGLETQYF	TGTGCCAGCAGCCAGACTAGCGGGAGGGCCGGTCTGGAGACCCAGTACTTC
TRBV27	TRBD2	-	TRBJ2-1	CASSTPGTSGVNNEQFF	TGTGCCAGCAGTACCCCTGGGACTAGCGGGGTAAACAATGAGCAGTTCTTC
TRBV14	-	-	TRBJ1-1	CASSQDGLAAFF	TGTGCCAGCAGCCAAGACGGACTTGCGGCTTTCTTT
TRBV11-2	TRBD2	once	TRBJ2-1	CASRGDGRTGGSYNEQFF	TGTGCCAGCAGAGGAGACGGGAGGACGGGGGGCTCCTACAATGAGCAGTTCTTC
TRBV27	TRBD1	-	TRBJ1-6	CASSPGTVNSPLHF	TGTGCCAGCAGTCCTGGGACAGTAAATTCACCCCTCCACTTT
TRBV15	TRBD2	-	TRBJ2-3	CATSRHLTSGSTDTQYF	TGTGCCACCAGCAGACACCTGACTAGCGGAAGCACAGATACGCAGTATTTT
TRBV27	-	few	TRBJ1-2	CASSLNSLIGYTF	TGTGCCAGCAGTTTGAACAGTCTTATAGGCTACACCTTC
TRBV12-5	-	-	TRBJ1-5	CASGPGLPNQPQHF	TGTGCTAGTGGTCCGGGACTCCCCAATCAGCCCCAGCATTTT